A single sample is the source of the 15 T cell receptor beta chains below, sequenced in a study of identical twins. TCRdb reprocessed the 5' RACE reads with MiXCR, giving one entry per CDR3 protein. Here the sample spans 350,000 or so distinct CDR3 sequences, approximately 8.7% being singletons. The sample was naive T cells sorted from blood. The receptor source for this set is a woman between 45 and 60 years old in good health.

The sample holds a few counts of this clonotype. The rearrangement joins TRBV15 to TRBJ2-1; D might be TRBD1 or TRBD2, each matching 5 bases. This CDR3 comprises 16 residues. Trimming cost V 3 bases and J 5 bases, with 17 bases left between them. Germline CDR1 is LNHNV and CDR2 is YYDKDF (reference sequence). This chain's CDR3 is CATSRGEIGLNNEQFF. The CDR3 DNA reads as TGTGCCACCAGCAGGGGGGAAATAGGGCTTAACAATGAGCAGTTCTTC. The full variable domain, completed using reference TRBV15 and TRBJ2-1, is DAMVIQNPRYQVTQFGKPVTLSCSQTLNHNVMYWYQQKSSQAPKLLFHYYDKDFNNEADTPDNFQSRRPNTSFCFLDIRSPGLGDTAMYLCATSRGEIGLNNEQFFGPGTRLTVL.

This clonotype was counted a few times. A junction boundary mismatches the germline segment, possibly from a read error. The chain is built from TRBV6-5 and TRBJ1-4; D possibly corresponds to TRBD1 (5 bases). Germline V CDR1 and CDR2: MNHEY, SVGAGI. This CDR3 contains 12 residues. The CDR3 nucleotides are TGTGCCAGCAGATCCAACGAGGGGATTGTGTCATTT. Translation gives CASRSNEGIVSF.

This clonotype was observed at least ten times. The rearrangement links TRBV7-3 to TRBJ2-1; TRBD2 matches 7 bases. Germline V CDR1 and CDR2: SGHTA, FQGTGA. The CDR3 loop spans 14 amino acids. Germline trimming cut 4 bases from V and 6 bases from J; bases unmatched to any gene: 6. The CDR3 coding sequence is TGTGCCAGCAGCTCCGCTGGGGGGGTCAATGAGCAGTTCTTC. It yields the protein CASSSAGGVNEQFF.

This clonotype has at least ten counts. The chain links TRBV20-1 to TRBJ2-3; no clear D. Germline CDR1 DFQATT, CDR2 SNEGSKA (reference sequence). Trimming shortened V by 0 bases and J by 1 base, and 5 bases separated the two germline ends. The CDR3 contains 13 residues. The CDR3 loop reads CSARESGTDTQYF. CDR3 in DNA: TGCAGTGCTAGAGAATCGGGCACAGATACGCAGTATTTT.

This clonotype was recorded a few times. The chain combines TRBV5-1 with TRBJ1-4; maybe TRBD1 (5 bases). From germline, CDR1 is SGHRS and CDR2 YFSETQ. The V end lost 7 bases, the J end lost 7 bases, and 14 bases lay between the germline ends. CDR3 length: 13 amino acids. The CDR3 spells CASGRGAGEKLFF. CDR3 DNA: TGCGCCAGCGGGCGGGGCGCCGGTGAAAAACTGTTTTTT.

A note on this clonotype: The junction does not match germline at one end; this may be a read error. The rearrangement joins TRBV12-3 or TRBV12-4 to TRBJ2-1, with D tentatively TRBD1 or TRBD2 (5 bases each). The CDR3 is made up of 13 amino acids. The CDR3 reads CVSSRDGYNEQFF. The CDR3 DNA reads as TGTGTCAGCAGTAGGGACGGATACAATGAGCAGTTCTTC.

Ten or more counts support this clonotype. The chain joins TRBV7-9 to TRBJ2-1, with D possibly TRBD1 on 6 matching bases. Deletions cut 5 bases from V and 3 bases from J, with 20 bases between. The CDR3 is 17 residues long. Looked up from germline, CDR1 is SEHNR and CDR2 is FQNEAQ (reference sequence). The CDR3 reads CASSKTPGTSLYNEQFF. The DNA of the CDR3 is TGTGCCAGCAGCAAAACCCCCGGGACATCTCTCTACAATGAGCAGTTCTTC.

This clonotype was detected ten times or more. V is TRBV6-6 and J is TRBJ2-1; D remains ambiguous. Germline CDR1 and CDR2: MNHNY and SVGAGI (reference sequence). The CDR3 contains 12 residues. V dropped 1 base and J dropped 8 bases, with 6 bases sitting between them. This CDR3 reads CASSYLAHEQFF. The DNA for the CDR3 is TGTGCCAGCAGTTACTTGGCGCATGAGCAGTTCTTC.

This clonotype was seen a few times. The CDR3 sequence: CSDRGRGEAFF. CDR3 in DNA: TGCAGCGACCGGGGCAGGGGGGAAGCTTTCTTT. This rearrangement joins TRBV29-1 to TRBJ1-1; TRBD1 aligns across 7 bases. The V and J ends lost 7 bases and 8 bases, in that order; junction bases with no gene match: 7. The length of the CDR3 is 11 residues. CDR1 is SQVTM, CDR2 ANQGSEA, per germline.

This clonotype was found many times. This chain joins TRBV10-2 and TRBJ2-2, with D unclear. This CDR3 is 12 amino acids long. Trimming cost V 10 bases and J 4 bases, with 10 bases left between them. Germline loops: CDR1 WSHSY, CDR2 SAAADI. The CDR3 coding sequence is TGCGCCACCCGAGGTCGCACCGGGGAGCTGTTTTTT. Its translation: CATRGRTGELFF.

The table lists this clonotype with many counts. The rearrangement uses TRBV29-1 and TRBJ1-1; possible D gene TRBD1, 5 bases. Between the trimmed V and J ends, which lost 8 bases and 5 bases, there was a span of 9 bases. The CDR3 is made up of 10 amino acids. The germline V gene has CDR1 SQVTM and CDR2 ANQGSEA. CDR3 protein: CSSGGTEAFF. In DNA, the CDR3 is TGCAGCTCCGGGGGTACTGAAGCTTTCTTT.

The chain joins TRBV11-2 to TRBJ1-4; D unclear. V gave up 4 bases and J gave up 7 bases, with 7 bases separating them. From germline, CDR1 is SGHAT and CDR2 FQNNGV. The CDR3 is 12 residues long. This CDR3 is CASSSGFEKLFF. CDR3 DNA: TGTGCCAGCAGCTCGGGTTTTGAAAAACTGTTTTTT.

This chain links TRBV29-1 with TRBJ2-2; D not certain. CDR3 length equals 13 residues. Trimming left V 4 bases short and J 5 bases short, with 11 bases between. The germline gives CDR1 SQVTM, CDR2 ANQGSEA. In DNA, the CDR3 is TGCAGCGTTGCCCACATCAGAACCGGGGAGCTGTTTTTT. Encoded protein: CSVAHIRTGELFF.

The CDR3 sequence is CSAPRTAMNTEAFF. CDR3 bases: TGCAGTGCACCTCGGACAGCCATGAACACTGAAGCTTTCTTT. The chain couples TRBV20-1 to TRBJ1-1, with TRBD1 as a possible D gene (6 bases). V was clipped by 6 bases and J by 0 bases, with 14 bases between them. The germline V gene has CDR1 DFQATT and CDR2 SNEGSKA (reference sequence). This CDR3 has 14 residues.

This clonotype was counted only a few times. The V gene is TRBV5-1, the J gene TRBJ2-7, with 9 bases identical to TRBD2. This CDR3 contains 16 residues. J was trimmed by 1 base and V by 0 bases; bases with no gene match: 5. CDR1 is SGHRS, CDR2 YFSETQ, per germline. The CDR3 sequence is CASSLVPAGGSYEQYF. In nucleotides, the CDR3 is TGCGCCAGCAGCTTGGTTCCAGCGGGAGGATCCTACGAGCAGTACTTC.